The 24 T cell receptor beta chains below were found in one sample sequenced in a study of OX40 agonist ivuxolimab in advanced cancers. Sequenced by immunoSEQ multiplex PCR; TCRdb stores in-frame clones only, minus some. This sample yields tens of thousands of clones, of which approximately 90% are seen a single time; 9.5% to 15% belongs to the top ten. This specimen was CD4+ or CD8+ T cells sorted from blood, taken in a trial of the OX40 agonist ivuxolimab. The source of these receptors is an adult with an advanced solid tumor such as melanoma, head and neck, liver or kidney cancer.

The J gene is TRBJ1-5, the V gene TRBV5-6, with D perhaps matching TRBD1 (6 bases). Per germline, CDR1 SGHDT and CDR2 YYEEEE. CDR3 length: 15 residues. In DNA, the CDR3 is TGTTTCCTGGGGGCGCTTGAGGTTAGCAATCAGCCCCAGCATTTT. It translates to CFLGALEVSNQPQHF.

The table lists this clone with a count of one. The chain uses TRBV4-3 and TRBJ1-4; D is undetermined. This CDR3 contains 16 residues. Trimming removed 4 bases at V and 5 bases at J, with 17 bases between. Germline CDR1 is LGHNA and CDR2 is YSLEER. The CDR3 sequence is CASSRSLRTGNEKLFF. CDR3 bases: TGCGCCAGCAGCCGGTCCCTTAGGACGGGGAATGAAAAACTGTTTTTT.

The chain employs TRBV11-3 and TRBJ2-1; 9 bases fit TRBD1. V was pared by 2 bases and J by 3 bases, with 5 bases of the junction left unmatched. Looked up from germline, CDR1 is SGHNT and CDR2 is YENEEA. This CDR3 comprises 16 residues. As DNA, the CDR3 is TGTGCCAGCAGCTTAAGGGGACAGGGTTACTACAATGAGCAGTTCTTC. Its translation: CASSLRGQGYYNEQFF.

The rearrangement links TRBV4-1 to TRBJ1-1; D is perhaps TRBD1 (5 bases). This CDR3 has 14 amino acids. Germline loops: CDR1 MGHRA, CDR2 YSYEKL. The V end lost 2 bases, the J end lost 5 bases, and 12 bases lay between the germline ends. Written as DNA, the CDR3 is TGCGCCAGCAGCCAAACAGACAGCTGGACTGAAGCTTTCTTT. This translates into CASSQTDSWTEAFF.

This chain connects TRBV27 to TRBJ2-2; 7 nucleotides line up with TRBD1. This CDR3 contains 15 residues. V lost 6 bases to trimming and J lost 0 bases; unmatched junction nucleotides: 4. Germline loops: CDR1 MNHEY, CDR2 SMNVEV (reference sequence). For the CDR3, the DNA is TGTGCCAGCAGCCCAGGGACAGCGAACACCGGGGAGCTGTTTTTT. This sequence encodes CASSPGTANTGELFF.

The chain uses TRBV19 and TRBJ2-7, with D perhaps being TRBD1 or TRBD2 (7 bases each). The germline CDR1 and CDR2 sequences are LNHDA and SQIVND (reference sequence). The CDR3 is 17 residues long. Trimming stripped 3 bases from V and 3 bases from J, with 21 bases between. The CDR3 DNA sequence: TGTGCCAGTAGTATCGGGACAGATGGGACTACCTACTACGAGCAGTACTTC. Its translation is CASSIGTDGTTYYEQYF. Full variable domain (remainder filled in from reference TRBV19 and TRBJ2-7): DGGITQSPKYLFRKEGQNVTLSCEQNLNHDAMYWYRQDPGQGLRLIYYSQIVNDFQKGDIAEGYSVSREKKESFPLTVTSAQKNPTAFYLCASSIGTDGTTYYEQYFGPGTRLTVT.

The chain has TRBV28 and TRBJ1-2, with D maybe TRBD1 (5 bases). This CDR3 has 16 residues. Deletions cut 6 bases from V and 5 bases from J, with 22 bases between. Looked up from germline, CDR1 is MDHEN and CDR2 is SYDVKM. The CDR3 here is CASSLEGGGLGYGYTF. In DNA, the CDR3 is TGTGCCAGCAGCTTAGAAGGCGGGGGGTTGGGGTATGGCTACACCTTC.

The chain uses TRBV19 and TRBJ2-1; D remains ambiguous. The CDR3 length is 13 residues. Trimming cost V 4 bases and J 4 bases, with 8 bases left between them. Germline V gene lookup returns CDR1 LNHDA and CDR2 SQIVND (reference sequence). Written as DNA, the CDR3 is TGTGCCAGTAGTAACTGGGGTTACAATGAGCAGTTCTTC. This translates into CASSNWGYNEQFF.

The gene calls are TRBV2 and TRBJ1-5; D is possibly TRBD1 (5 bases). The CDR3 has 15 amino acids. Germline V lookup: CDR1 SNHLY, CDR2 FYNNEI. The V gene lost 3 bases and the J gene lost 4 bases, with 13 bases spanning the gap. The CDR3 loop is CASSDLWGPNQPQHF. In DNA, the CDR3 is TGTGCCAGCAGTGATCTGTGGGGACCGAATCAGCCCCAGCATTTT.

J is TRBJ1-3 and V is TRBV19; a weak D match, TRBD1 (5 bases). The CDR3 extends over 14 amino acids. In germline, CDR1 is LNHDA, CDR2 SQIVND (reference sequence). Trimming cost V 4 bases and J 8 bases, with 15 bases left between them. Here the CDR3 DNA reads TGTGCCAGTAGTAGAAGACAGCCTTTGGACACCATATATTTT. This encodes CASSRRQPLDTIYF.

The chain links TRBV10-3 to TRBJ2-1; possibly TRBD2 for D (5 bases). V gave up 6 bases and J gave up 0 bases, with 9 bases separating them. Germline CDR1 and CDR2: ENHRY and SYGVKD. This CDR3 comprises 14 residues. CDR3 nucleotides: TGTGCCATCAGGTCCGGGGACTCCTACAATGAGCAGTTCTTC. Translating gives CAIRSGDSYNEQFF.

The chain links TRBV11-3 to TRBJ1-1; D not resolved. The germline V gene has CDR1 SGHNT and CDR2 YENEEA. The CDR3 runs 14 residues. V dropped 3 bases and J dropped 0 bases, with 8 bases sitting between them. The CDR3 loop is CASSFRVMNTEAFF. The DNA of the CDR3 is TGTGCCAGCAGCTTTAGGGTCATGAACACTGAAGCTTTCTTT.

The V gene is TRBV27, the J gene TRBJ1-1, with D hard to call. CDR3 length: 13 amino acids. Germline V lookup: CDR1 MNHEY, CDR2 SMNVEV (reference sequence). V was trimmed by 5 bases and J by 4 bases, leaving 11 bases between them. The CDR3 DNA reads TGTGCCAGCAGTAACCTATTCGGCACTGAAGCTTTCTTT. Residues: CASSNLFGTEAFF.

This chain joins TRBV7-8 and TRBJ1-5; D ambiguous. V dropped 2 bases and J dropped 0 bases, with 20 bases sitting between them. CDR3 size: 19 residues. CDR1 is SGHVS, CDR2 FQNEAQ, per germline. In nucleotides, the CDR3 is TGTGCCAGCAGCTTACCTTATTTGGAGCGGGCTTCTAGCAATCAGCCCCAGCATTTT. This sequence encodes CASSLPYLERASSNQPQHF. The full variable domain, its missing parts supplied by reference TRBV7-8 and TRBJ1-5, is GAGVSQSPRYKVAKRGQDVALRCDPISGHVSLFWYQQALGQGPEFLTYFQNEAQLDKSGLPSDRFFAERPEGSVSTLKIQRTQQEDSAVYLCASSLPYLERASSNQPQHFGDGTRLSIL.

V gene TRBV5-6 combines with J gene TRBJ2-1, with TRBD2 matching over 11 bases. Trimming cost V 4 bases and J 9 bases; bases outside gene matches: 0. Per the germline V gene, CDR1 is SGHDT and CDR2 is YYEEEE. The CDR3 has 12 amino acids. The CDR3 DNA reads TGTGCCAGCAGCCTAGCGGGAGGTGAGCAGTTCTTC. Residues: CASSLAGGEQFF.

The J gene is TRBJ2-7, the V gene TRBV9; D gene unclear. This CDR3 comprises 14 residues. The germline V and J ends were trimmed by 0 bases and 5 bases, with 12 bases remaining between them. Germline lookup yields CDR1 SGDLS and CDR2 YYNGEE. CDR3 loop: CASSVGQNLHEQYF. CDR3 in DNA: TGTGCCAGCAGCGTAGGACAAAACCTCCACGAGCAGTACTTC.

The rearrangement links TRBV11-2 to TRBJ1-1, with unresolved D. Deletions cut 0 bases from V and 5 bases from J, with 10 bases between. The CDR3 is 14 residues long. Looked up from germline, CDR1 is SGHAT and CDR2 is FQNNGV. The CDR3 loop reads CASSLEFGFTEAFF. The CDR3 nucleotides read TGTGCCAGCAGCTTAGAGTTCGGGTTTACTGAAGCTTTCTTT.

The chain joins TRBV7-6 to TRBJ2-3; D unresolved. CDR3 length: 17 amino acids. The germline CDR1 and CDR2 sequences are SGHVS and FNYEAQ. Deletions cut 5 bases from V and 6 bases from J, with 24 bases between. The CDR3 DNA reads TGTGCCAGCAGCCCCGGAAGGTTAGGCCTTGGATCGGATACGCAGTATTTT. This sequence encodes CASSPGRLGLGSDTQYF. The complete variable domain, with remaining parts taken from reference TRBV7-6 and TRBJ2-3, reads GAGVSQSPRYKVTKRGQDVALRCDPISGHVSLYWYRQALGQGPEFLTYFNYEAQQDKSGLPNDRFSAERPEGSISTLTIQRTEQRDSAMYRCASSPGRLGLGSDTQYFGPGTRLTVL.

The V gene is TRBV27, the J gene TRBJ2-1, with a tentative D call TRBD1 (6 bases). Germline V gene data show CDR1 as MNHEY and CDR2 as SMNVEV (reference sequence). The V end was cut by 6 bases, the J end by 0 bases, with 18 bases between. The CDR3 loop spans 17 amino acids. The CDR3 DNA reads TGTGCCAGCAGCAAAATTAAACAGGGCCGCTCCTACAATGAGCAGTTCTTC. Translating it yields CASSKIKQGRSYNEQFF.

This rearrangement joins TRBV4-1 to TRBJ2-6; no clear D gene. V shed 9 bases and J shed 4 bases, with 13 bases lying between them. This CDR3 is 14 amino acids long. Germline V lookup: CDR1 MGHRA, CDR2 YSYEKL. Written as DNA, the CDR3 is TGCGCCAGTAAGCCAGAGAGGGGGGCCAACGTCCTGACTTTC. Its translation: CASKPERGANVLTF.

The V gene is TRBV27, the J gene TRBJ2-3, with 7 nucleotides matching TRBD2. V was clipped by 5 bases and J by 2 bases; unmatched bases: 4. CDR1 and CDR2 (germline): MNHEY, SMNVEV (reference sequence). The CDR3 spans 14 residues. CDR3 region: CASSAGTTTDTQYF. The DNA of the CDR3 is TGTGCCAGCAGTGCCGGGACTACCACAGATACGCAGTATTTT.

This rearrangement joins TRBV9 to TRBJ2-7; D perhaps matches TRBD2 (5 bases). CDR3 length: 15 residues. V was clipped by 0 bases and J by 3 bases, with 13 bases between them. Germline V lookup: CDR1 SGDLS, CDR2 YYNGEE. Here the CDR3 reads CASSVVGSPLYEQYF. The CDR3 nucleotides are TGTGCCAGCAGCGTAGTTGGGAGTCCCCTCTACGAGCAGTACTTC. Variable domain in full (rest from reference TRBV9 and TRBJ2-7): DSGVTQTPKHLITATGQRVTLRCSPRSGDLSVYWYQQSLDQGLQFLIQYYNGEERAKGNILERFSAQQFPDLHSELNLSSLELGDSALYFCASSVVGSPLYEQYFGPGTRLTVT.

Comments on this clone: At one end the junction does not follow the germline gene, possibly because of a read error. The chain couples TRBV6-5 to TRBJ2-1; D gene ambiguous. CDR1 MNHEY and CDR2 SVGAGI come from the germline V gene. The CDR3 sequence is 11 residues long. The CDR3 bases are TGTGTCAGCAGTTGGGGCAATGAGCAGTTCTTC. Protein product: CVSSWGNEQFF.

This chain connects TRBV7-8 to TRBJ2-7; 7 bases fit TRBD2. Germline CDR1 is SGHVS and CDR2 is FQNEAQ. J was trimmed by 1 base and V by 3 bases; bases with no gene match: 12. CDR3 length: 17 residues. CDR3 residues: CASSLWGVREGSYEQYF. The CDR3 DNA follows: TGTGCCAGCAGCTTGTGGGGGGTTAGGGAGGGTTCCTACGAGCAGTACTTC. The entire variable domain, with the rest obtained from reference TRBV7-8 and TRBJ2-7, is as follows: GAGVSQSPRYKVAKRGQDVALRCDPISGHVSLFWYQQALGQGPEFLTYFQNEAQLDKSGLPSDRFFAERPEGSVSTLKIQRTQQEDSAVYLCASSLWGVREGSYEQYFGPGTRLTVT.